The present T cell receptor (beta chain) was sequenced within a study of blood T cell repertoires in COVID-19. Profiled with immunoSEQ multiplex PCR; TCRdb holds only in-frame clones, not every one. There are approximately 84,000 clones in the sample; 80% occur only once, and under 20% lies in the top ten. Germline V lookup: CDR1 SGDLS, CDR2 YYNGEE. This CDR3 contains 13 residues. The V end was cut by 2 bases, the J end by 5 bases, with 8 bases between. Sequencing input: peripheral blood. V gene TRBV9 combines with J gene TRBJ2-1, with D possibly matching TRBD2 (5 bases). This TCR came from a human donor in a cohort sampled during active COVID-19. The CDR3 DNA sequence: TGTGCCAGCAGCGTGACGGGAAACAATGAGCAGTTCTTC. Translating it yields CASSVTGNNEQFF.